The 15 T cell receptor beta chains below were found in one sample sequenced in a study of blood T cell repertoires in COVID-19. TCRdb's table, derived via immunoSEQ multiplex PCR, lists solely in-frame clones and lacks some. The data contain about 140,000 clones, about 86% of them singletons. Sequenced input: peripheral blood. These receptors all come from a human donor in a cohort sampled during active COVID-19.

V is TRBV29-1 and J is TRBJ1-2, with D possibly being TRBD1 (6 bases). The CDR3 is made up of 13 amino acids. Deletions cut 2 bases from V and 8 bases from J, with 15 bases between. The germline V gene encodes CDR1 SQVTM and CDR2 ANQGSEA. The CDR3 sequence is CSVENRAQAGYTF. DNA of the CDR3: TGCAGCGTTGAAAACAGGGCCCAAGCGGGCTACACCTTC. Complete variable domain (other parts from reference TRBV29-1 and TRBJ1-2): SAVISQKPSRDICQRGTSLTIQCQVDSQVTMMFWYRQQPGQSLTLIATANQGSEATYESGFVIDKFPISRPNLTFSTLTVSNMSPEDSSIYLCSVENRAQAGYTFGSGTRLTVV.

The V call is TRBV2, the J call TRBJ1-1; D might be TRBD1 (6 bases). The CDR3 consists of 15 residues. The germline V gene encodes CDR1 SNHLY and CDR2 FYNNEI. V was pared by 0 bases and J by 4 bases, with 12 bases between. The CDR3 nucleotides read TGTGCCAGCAGTGAAGCGGAGGGAGGGGGCACTGAAGCTTTCTTT. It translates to CASSEAEGGGTEAFF. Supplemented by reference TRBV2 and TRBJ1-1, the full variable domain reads EPEVTQTPSHQVTQMGQEVILRCVPISNHLYFYWYRQILGQKVEFLVSFYNNEISEKSEIFDDQFSVERPDGSNFTLKIRSTKLEDSAMYFCASSEAEGGGTEAFFGQGTRLTVV.

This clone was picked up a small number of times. DNA of the CDR3: TGTGCCAGCAGTACACAGGGGAGCAATCAGCCCCAGCATTTT. Amino acid sequence: CASSTQGSNQPQHF. This chain links TRBV6-5 with TRBJ1-5; 7 nucleotides align to TRBD1. Germline trimming cut 5 bases from V and 1 base from J; bases unmatched to any gene: 2. CDR1 and CDR2 (germline): MNHEY, SVGAGI. The CDR3 runs to 14 residues.

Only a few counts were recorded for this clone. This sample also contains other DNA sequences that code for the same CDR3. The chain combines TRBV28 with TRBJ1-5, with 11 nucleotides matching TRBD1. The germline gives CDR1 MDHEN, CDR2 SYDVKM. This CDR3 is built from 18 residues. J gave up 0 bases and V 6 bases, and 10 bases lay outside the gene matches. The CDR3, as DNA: TGTGCCAGCAGCTTCCGGACAGGGGGCCTTGGTAGCAATCAGCCCCAGCATTTT. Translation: CASSFRTGGLGSNQPQHF.

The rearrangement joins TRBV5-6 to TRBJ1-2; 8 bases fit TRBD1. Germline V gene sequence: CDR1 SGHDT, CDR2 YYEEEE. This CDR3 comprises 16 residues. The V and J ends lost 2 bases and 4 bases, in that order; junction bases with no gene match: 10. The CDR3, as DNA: TGTGCCAGCAGCTTCGGGACAGGCCAGCACGTCTATGGCTACACCTTC. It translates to CASSFGTGQHVYGYTF.

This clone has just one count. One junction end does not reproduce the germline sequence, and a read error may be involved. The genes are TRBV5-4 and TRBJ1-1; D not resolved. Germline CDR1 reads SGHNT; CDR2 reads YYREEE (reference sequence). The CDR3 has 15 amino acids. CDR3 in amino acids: CTSSSGSRAGTEAFF. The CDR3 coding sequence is TGTACCAGCAGCTCTGGGAGTAGGGCGGGCACTGAAGCTTTCTTT. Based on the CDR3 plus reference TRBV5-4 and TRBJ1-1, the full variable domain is ETGVTQSPTHLIKTRGQQVTLRCSSQSGHNTVSWYQQALGQGPQFIFQYYREEENGRGNFPPRFSGLQFPNYSSELNVNALELDDSALYLCTSSSGSRAGTEAFFGQGTRLTVV.

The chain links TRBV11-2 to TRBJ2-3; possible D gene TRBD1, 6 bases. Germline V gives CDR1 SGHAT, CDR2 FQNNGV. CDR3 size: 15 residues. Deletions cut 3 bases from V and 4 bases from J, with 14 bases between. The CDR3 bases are TGTGCCAGCAGCTTGTCAGGGGTTTTAGCAGATACGCAGTATTTT. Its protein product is CASSLSGVLADTQYF. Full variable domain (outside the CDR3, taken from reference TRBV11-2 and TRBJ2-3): EAGVAQSPRYKIIEKRQSVAFWCNPISGHATLYWYQQILGQGPKLLIQFQNNGVVDDSQLPKDRFSAERLKGVDSTLKIQPAKLEDSAVYLCASSLSGVLADTQYFGPGTRLTVL.

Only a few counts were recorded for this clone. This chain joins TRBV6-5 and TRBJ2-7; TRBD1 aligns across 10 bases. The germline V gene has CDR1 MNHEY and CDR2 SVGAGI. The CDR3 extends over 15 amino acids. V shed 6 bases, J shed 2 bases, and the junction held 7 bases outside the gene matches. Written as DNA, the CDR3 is TGTGCCAGCAGAGGAGCGGACAGGGGGACCTACGAGCAGTACTTC. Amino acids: CASRGADRGTYEQYF.

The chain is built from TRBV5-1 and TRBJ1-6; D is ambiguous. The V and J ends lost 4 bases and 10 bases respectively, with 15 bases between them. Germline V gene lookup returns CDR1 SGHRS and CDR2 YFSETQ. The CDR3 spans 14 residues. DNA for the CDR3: TGCGCCAGCAGCAGGGATCGGGAACGATCACCCCTCCACTTT. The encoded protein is CASSRDRERSPLHF.

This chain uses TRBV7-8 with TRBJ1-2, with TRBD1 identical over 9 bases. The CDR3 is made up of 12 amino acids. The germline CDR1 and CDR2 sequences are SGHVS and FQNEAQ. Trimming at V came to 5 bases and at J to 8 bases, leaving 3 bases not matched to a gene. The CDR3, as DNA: TGTGCCAGCAGCAGGACAGGGGACGGCTACACCTTC. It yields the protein CASSRTGDGYTF. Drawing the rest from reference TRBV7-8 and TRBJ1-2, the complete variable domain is GAGVSQSPRYKVAKRGQDVALRCDPISGHVSLFWYQQALGQGPEFLTYFQNEAQLDKSGLPSDRFFAERPEGSVSTLKIQRTQQEDSAVYLCASSRTGDGYTFGSGTRLTVV.

DNA for the CDR3: TGCGCCAGCAGCTCGTCCCGCTCCTACGAGCAGTACTTC. Protein sequence: CASSSSRSYEQYF. The gene calls are TRBV5-1 and TRBJ2-7, with D unclear. V lost 3 bases and J lost 0, with 7 bases in between. The CDR3 runs to 13 residues. Germline CDR1 SGHRS, CDR2 YFSETQ.

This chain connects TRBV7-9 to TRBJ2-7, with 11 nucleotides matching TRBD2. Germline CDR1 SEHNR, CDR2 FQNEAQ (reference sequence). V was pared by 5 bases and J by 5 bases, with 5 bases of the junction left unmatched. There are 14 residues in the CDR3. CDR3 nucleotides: TGTGCCAGCAGCGCTAGCGGGGGGATGAACGAGCAGTACTTC. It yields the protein CASSASGGMNEQYF.

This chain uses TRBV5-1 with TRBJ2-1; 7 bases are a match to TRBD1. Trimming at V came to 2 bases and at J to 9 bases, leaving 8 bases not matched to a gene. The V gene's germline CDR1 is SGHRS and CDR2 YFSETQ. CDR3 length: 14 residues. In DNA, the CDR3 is TGCGCCAGCAGCTTCAGACAGGGAAGGGGTGAGCAGTTCTTC. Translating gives CASSFRQGRGEQFF.

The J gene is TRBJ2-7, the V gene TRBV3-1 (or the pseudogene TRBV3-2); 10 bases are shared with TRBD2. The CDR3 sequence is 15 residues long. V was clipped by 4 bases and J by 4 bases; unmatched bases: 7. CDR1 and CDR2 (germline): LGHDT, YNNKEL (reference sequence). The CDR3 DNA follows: TGTGCCAGCAGCCGAACTAGCGGGGAGCTTTACGAGCAGTACTTC. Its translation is CASSRTSGELYEQYF.

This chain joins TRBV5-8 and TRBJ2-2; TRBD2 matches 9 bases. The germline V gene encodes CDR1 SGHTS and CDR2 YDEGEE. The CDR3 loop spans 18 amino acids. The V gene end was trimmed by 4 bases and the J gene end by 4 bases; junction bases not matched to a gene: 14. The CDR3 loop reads CASSMPPWRGGATGELFF. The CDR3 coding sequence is TGTGCCAGCAGCATGCCCCCTTGGCGGGGGGGCGCCACCGGGGAGCTGTTTTTT.